A single sample is the source of the 24 T cell receptor beta chains below, sequenced in a study of blood T cell repertoires in COVID-19. Data came from immunoSEQ multiplex PCR; TCRdb stores just in-frame clones and leaves some out. This sample carries 100,000 to 150,000 clones, about 79% of them seen once, and the ten largest clones take 35% to 40%. Sequences were obtained from peripheral blood. These receptor sequences come from a man in his forties with active or convalescent COVID-19.

The chain has TRBV5-6 and TRBJ1-2, with D unresolved. CDR1 is SGHDT, CDR2 YYEEEE, per germline. The CDR3 extends over 13 amino acids. Trimming removed 0 bases at V and 2 bases at J, with 5 bases between. The CDR3 DNA reads as TGTGCCAGCAGCTTGGGGGCCAACTATGGCTACACCTTC. This gives the protein CASSLGANYGYTF.

The V and J genes are TRBV4-2 and TRBJ1-5; no firm D call. The V and J ends lost 4 bases and 4 bases respectively, with 11 bases between them. Germline V gives CDR1 LGHNA, CDR2 YNFKEQ. This CDR3 region has 14 residues. The CDR3 region is CASSPGEQNQPQHF. CDR3 in DNA: TGTGCCAGCAGCCCCGGAGAGCAAAATCAGCCCCAGCATTTT.

The gene calls are TRBV6-1 and TRBJ2-7, with D unclear. The germline gives CDR1 MNHNS, CDR2 SASEGT. V was cut by 1 base and J by 3 bases, with 13 bases left in between. The CDR3 is made up of 15 amino acids. The CDR3, as DNA: TGTGCCAGCAGTGAAGGTTCAGGCAACCGCTACGAGCAGTACTTC. Residues: CASSEGSGNRYEQYF.

Note on this clone: Other DNA sequences in the sample encode the same CDR3. The CDR3 is CASSLGSGSYNEQFF. CDR3 sequence (DNA): TGCGCCAGCAGCTTGGGGTCCGGGTCCTACAATGAGCAGTTCTTC. The chain carries TRBV5-1 and TRBJ2-1; no firm D call. The V gene lost 0 bases and the J gene lost 1 base, with 8 bases spanning the gap. Germline V gives CDR1 SGHRS, CDR2 YFSETQ. This CDR3 is 15 amino acids long.

This chain links TRBV3-1 (or the pseudogene TRBV3-2) with TRBJ1-2, with a tentative D call TRBD1 (6 bases). The germline V gene encodes CDR1 LGHDT and CDR2 YNNKEL (reference sequence). The germline V and J ends were trimmed by 5 bases and 6 bases, with 13 bases remaining between them. The CDR3 length is 13 residues. CDR3 DNA: TGTGCCAGCAGCTTACAGGGCCTCGATGGCTACACCTTC. Its protein is CASSLQGLDGYTF.

The chain has TRBV11-3 and TRBJ1-2, with 9 bases fitting TRBD1. The V and J ends lost 5 bases and 7 bases, in that order; junction bases with no gene match: 8. This CDR3 region has 14 residues. The V gene's germline CDR1 is SGHNT and CDR2 YENEEA. For the CDR3, the DNA is TGTGCCAGCAGCGTACCCGGGACAGGGCTTGGCTACACCTTC. It encodes CASSVPGTGLGYTF.

This clone has only one observation. The chain uses TRBV9 and TRBJ2-2; D is possibly TRBD2 (5 bases). V was shortened by 6 bases and J by 6 bases, with 15 bases between the two germline ends. CDR1 is SGDLS, CDR2 YYNGEE, per germline. The CDR3 is 14 residues long. The CDR3, as DNA: TGTGCCAGCATGCCCTTCCCCGGGGCCGGGGAGCTGTTTTTT. It specifies CASMPFPGAGELFF.

This clone was seen only once. CDR3 amino acids: CASRMTSGGETQYF. DNA of the CDR3: TGTGCCAGCAGGATGACTAGCGGGGGGGAGACCCAGTACTTC. The chain carries TRBV3-1 (or the pseudogene TRBV3-2) and TRBJ2-5; 13 bases align to TRBD2. The CDR3 consists of 14 residues. The ends lost 6 bases at V and 5 bases at J; junction bases unmatched: 3. CDR1 is LGHDT and CDR2 is YNNKEL in the germline V gene (reference sequence).

This sequence joins TRBV5-6 and TRBJ1-2; 8 bases match TRBD1. Germline trimming cut 1 base from V and 4 bases from J; bases unmatched to any gene: 6. CDR1 is SGHDT, CDR2 YYEEEE, per germline. The CDR3 spans 15 residues. This CDR3 reads CASSLRRDRPYGYTF. The CDR3 DNA is TGTGCCAGCAGCTTGCGGCGGGACAGGCCCTATGGCTACACCTTC.

The CDR3 sequence is CASSYGTSGIYEQYF. CDR3 nucleotide sequence: TGTGCCAGCAGCTACGGGACTAGCGGAATCTACGAGCAGTACTTC. The chain carries TRBV11-2 and TRBJ2-7, with TRBD2 matching 11 bases. The CDR3 is made up of 15 amino acids. V shed 4 bases and J 3 bases; nucleotides not matched to a gene: 5. Germline V gives CDR1 SGHAT, CDR2 FQNNGV.

The rearrangement links TRBV7-2 to TRBJ2-3, with 8 bases matching TRBD2. The CDR3 sequence is 16 residues long. V lost 5 bases to trimming and J lost 0 bases; unmatched junction nucleotides: 7. Germline V CDR1 and CDR2: SGHTA, FQGNSA. CDR3 DNA sequence: TGTGCCAGCAGCGCCGGACTAGCCTTTAGCACAGATACGCAGTATTTT. It yields the protein CASSAGLAFSTDTQYF.

Details on this clone: The junction does not match germline at one end; this may be a read error. The chain links TRBV6-2 or TRBV6-3 to TRBJ2-1, with TRBD2 identical over 9 bases. Germline assignment: CDR1 MNHEY and CDR2 SVGEGT. The CDR3 is 16 residues long. CDR3: CASSYWAGGLYNEQFF. The CDR3 region has the DNA TGTGCCAGTAGTTACTGGGCGGGGGGGCTGTACAATGAGCAGTTCTTC.

The chain recombines TRBV2 with TRBJ1-2; 8 nucleotides align to TRBD1. Germline CDR1 SNHLY, CDR2 FYNNEI. CDR3 size: 13 residues. V lost 6 bases to trimming and J lost 4 bases; unmatched junction nucleotides: 4. The CDR3 coding sequence is TGTGCCAGCAGCGAGACAGGGGTCTATGGCTACACCTTC. It translates to CASSETGVYGYTF. The full variable domain, with the rest looked up from reference TRBV2 and TRBJ1-2, is EPEVTQTPSHQVTQMGQEVILRCVPISNHLYFYWYRQILGQKVEFLVSFYNNEISEKSEIFDDQFSVERPDGSNFTLKIRSTKLEDSAMYFCASSETGVYGYTFGSGTRLTVV.

The chain is built from TRBV14 and TRBJ1-1; D is perhaps TRBD1 (5 bases). Trimming shortened V by 4 bases and J by 5 bases, and 20 bases separated the two germline ends. The germline CDR1 and CDR2 sequences are SGHDN and FVKESK. This CDR3 is 16 amino acids long. In nucleotides, the CDR3 is TGTGCCAGCAGCCGCATGGCAGGGTCGGCGTGGACTGAAGCTTTCTTT. Its protein product is CASSRMAGSAWTEAFF.

V usage is TRBV5-1 and J usage is TRBJ2-2, with D unclear. This CDR3 contains 13 residues. Germline-derived CDR1 and CDR2 are SGHRS and YFSETQ. V lost 0 bases and J lost 5, with 5 bases in between. The DNA of the CDR3 is TGCGCCAGCAGCTTGGTTCCTACCGGGGAGCTGTTTTTT. Amino acid sequence: CASSLVPTGELFF.

The rearrangement links TRBV18 to TRBJ1-6, with D perhaps TRBD1 (5 bases). This CDR3 is 18 amino acids long. Trimming stripped 3 bases from V and 3 bases from J, with 18 bases between. From germline, CDR1 is KGHSH and CDR2 LQKENI. CDR3 sequence reads: CASSPFSLTGGYNSPLHF. In DNA, the CDR3 is TGTGCCAGCTCACCGTTTTCATTGACCGGGGGCTATAATTCACCCCTCCACTTT. The entire variable domain, with the rest obtained from reference TRBV18 and TRBJ1-6, is as follows: NAGVMQNPRHLVRRRGQEARLRCSPMKGHSHVYWYRQLPEEGLKFMVYLQKENIIDESGMPKERFSAEFPKEGPSILRIQQVVRGDSAAYFCASSPFSLTGGYNSPLHFGNGTRLTVT.

This rearrangement joins TRBV6-5 to TRBJ2-1; 7 bases line up with TRBD2. Germline loops: CDR1 MNHEY, CDR2 SVGAGI. Trimming removed 7 bases from V and 7 bases from J; junction bases left unmatched: 10. The CDR3 loop spans 14 amino acids. The DNA for the CDR3 is TGTGCCAGCAATGGCGGTGGCGGGGGAAATGAGCAGTTCTTC. As protein: CASNGGGGGNEQFF.

J is TRBJ1-5 and V is TRBV27; TRBD1 is a possible D gene (5 bases). CDR1 is MNHEY, CDR2 SMNVEV, per germline (reference sequence). Trimming took 2 bases from V and 7 from J, leaving 9 bases between them. CDR3 length: 13 residues. DNA of the CDR3: TGTGCCAGCAGTTTACAGGGATGGCAGCCCCAGCATTTT. As protein: CASSLQGWQPQHF.

The chain couples TRBV5-1 to TRBJ2-2; 7 bases are shared with TRBD1. The CDR3 extends over 17 amino acids. CDR1 and CDR2 (germline): SGHRS, YFSETQ. V was clipped by 1 base and J by 1 base; unmatched bases: 7. CDR3 loop: CASSLNARTGNTGELFF. The DNA of the CDR3 is TGCGCCAGCAGCTTGAACGCACGGACAGGGAACACCGGGGAGCTGTTTTTT.

The chain joins TRBV15 to TRBJ1-1, with D unresolved. Trimming removed 0 bases from V and 2 bases from J, with 10 bases in between. The germline V gene has CDR1 LNHNV and CDR2 YYDKDF (reference sequence). This CDR3 has 15 amino acids. Here the CDR3 DNA reads TGTGCCACCAGCAGAGATCCGGGTGTTAACACTGAAGCTTTCTTT. It specifies CATSRDPGVNTEAFF.

This sequence joins TRBV9 and TRBJ2-1; D is possibly TRBD1 (6 bases). The CDR3 sequence is 15 residues long. V lost 4 bases and J 6 bases, leaving 17 bases between the germline ends. The germline V gene has CDR1 SGDLS and CDR2 YYNGEE. The CDR3 bases are TGTGCCAGCAGCCCCCGGGACCGAGGGGGCAATGAGCAGTTCTTC. It encodes CASSPRDRGGNEQFF.

This rearrangement joins TRBV5-1 to TRBJ1-4, with D tentatively TRBD1 (5 bases). Trimming left V 4 bases short and J 10 bases short, with 14 bases between. Germline-derived CDR1 and CDR2 are SGHRS and YFSETQ. This CDR3 is 13 amino acids long. Written as DNA, the CDR3 is TGCGCCAGCAGCGAAATCGTGGGGGGAAAACTGTTTTTT. Translated: CASSEIVGGKLFF.

The chain employs TRBV28 and TRBJ1-5; TRBD1 agrees at 7 bases. Per germline, CDR1 MDHEN and CDR2 SYDVKM. The V and J ends lost 4 bases and 8 bases, in that order; junction bases with no gene match: 14. There are 16 residues in the CDR3. The CDR3 protein is CASSSTRGISGEPQHF. The CDR3 nucleotides are TGTGCCAGCAGTTCCACCAGGGGGATCTCGGGAGAGCCCCAGCATTTT.

In its sample, this clone was seen many times. The V call is TRBV27, the J call TRBJ1-6; 9 nucleotides align to TRBD1. V was clipped by 4 bases and J by 5 bases; unmatched bases: 6. The CDR3 spans 16 residues. The V gene's germline CDR1 is MNHEY and CDR2 SMNVEV (reference sequence). CDR3 sequence: CASSSLGTGHNSPLHF. The CDR3 nucleotides read TGTGCCAGCAGTTCTCTAGGGACAGGGCATAATTCACCCCTCCACTTT.